This T cell receptor beta chain stems from a study of T cells in localized non-small cell lung cancer. The protocol was immunoSEQ multiplex PCR, while the TCRdb copy is restricted to in-frame clones and leaves out a portion. The sample holds 45,000 to 55,000 clones, about nine tenths seen once. General observations from the study: Because only a single region of the tumor was sequenced, heterogeneity remains possible.

In this sample, this clone turned up a few times. Antigen specificity is unknown. The sequencing used peripheral blood, collected before any cancer treatment. The TCR originated in an older male donor with stage III squamous cell lung carcinoma.

Here the CDR3 reads CAWSGSQGPLETQYF. CDR3 in DNA: TGTGCCTGGAGTGGGTCACAGGGTCCTTTAGAGACCCAGTACTTC. The rearrangement joins TRBV30 to TRBJ2-5; a weak D match, TRBD1 (6 bases). The V end lost 1 base, the J end lost 4 bases, and 16 bases lay between the germline ends. The CDR3 covers 15 residues. Per germline, CDR1 GTSNPN and CDR2 SVGIG (reference sequence).